The 24 T cell receptor beta chains below come from one sample, sequenced in a study of T cell responses to AZD1222 COVID-19 vaccine. The assay was immunoSEQ multiplex PCR, and TCRdb's table has in-frame clones only and misses some. The table has 90,000 to 120,000 clones, nearly 90% seen once. The sample here was peripheral blood, taken 28 days after the second AZD1222 dose. These receptors all stem from an adult who received the AZD1222 COVID-19 vaccine.

The chain recombines TRBV2 with TRBJ2-5; the D gene is possibly TRBD2 (7 bases). V lost 6 bases to trimming and J lost 5 bases, with 13 bases between them. Germline lookup yields CDR1 SNHLY and CDR2 FYNNEI. This CDR3 contains 13 residues. In DNA, the CDR3 is TGTGCCAGCAGAAGGGGGGGCTATGAGACCCAGTACTTC. This codes for CASRRGGYETQYF.

This clone occurred once. This chain uses TRBV27 with TRBJ1-5, with TRBD1 identical over 8 bases. The CDR3 consists of 17 residues. The trim removed 6 bases at V and 0 bases at J, leaving 10 bases unmatched. The germline gives CDR1 MNHEY, CDR2 SMNVEV (reference sequence). CDR3 in amino acids: CASRDRGLFYSNQPQHF. The CDR3 nucleotides read TGTGCCAGCAGAGACAGGGGATTATTCTATAGCAATCAGCCCCAGCATTTT.

The genes are TRBV28 and TRBJ1-2, with D perhaps TRBD1 (6 bases). The CDR3 extends over 14 amino acids. The germline V and J ends were trimmed by 4 bases and 2 bases, with 11 bases remaining between them. Germline CDR1 is MDHEN and CDR2 is SYDVKM. The CDR3 loop is CASSYPQGNYGYTF. As DNA, the CDR3 is TGTGCCAGCAGTTACCCCCAGGGGAACTATGGCTACACCTTC.

This chain uses TRBV19 with TRBJ1-1; 10 bases align to TRBD1. V dropped 5 bases and J dropped 0; count of bases not matched to a gene: 9. The CDR3 has 17 amino acids. The germline V gene has CDR1 LNHDA and CDR2 SQIVND (reference sequence). Here the CDR3 reads CASSSWTGGRMNTEAFF. CDR3 bases: TGTGCCAGTAGTTCATGGACAGGGGGACGGATGAACACTGAAGCTTTCTTT.

The chain joins TRBV24-1 to TRBJ2-2; D call uncertain. This CDR3 comprises 13 residues. Germline assignment: CDR1 KGHDR and CDR2 SFDVKD. V lost 5 bases, J lost 6 bases, and 9 bases lay in between. In DNA form, the CDR3 reads TGTGCCACCAGTGGGAAGTACGCCGGGGAGCTGTTTTTT. Its translation: CATSGKYAGELFF.

This chain joins TRBV28 and TRBJ1-2; 8 positions agree with TRBD1. This CDR3 is 13 amino acids long. Germline V gene data show CDR1 as MDHEN and CDR2 as SYDVKM. The trim removed 6 bases at V and 3 bases at J, leaving 3 bases unmatched. CDR3 sequence: CASRQTGDYGYTF. CDR3 coding DNA: TGTGCCAGCAGACAGACAGGGGACTATGGCTACACCTTC.

The CDR3 protein is CASSHGQGTGNTIYF. The DNA for the CDR3 is TGCGCCAGCAGCCATGGACAGGGGACTGGAAACACCATATATTTT. V and J are TRBV4-1 and TRBJ1-3; 9 bases agree with TRBD1. V was pared by 3 bases and J by 2 bases, with 2 bases of the junction left unmatched. CDR3 length: 15 residues. CDR1 and CDR2 from the germline V gene are MGHRA and YSYEKL.

Here the CDR3 DNA reads TGTGCCAGTAGTATCGCGGCAGATACGCAGTATTTT. Its translation is CASSIAADTQYF. This rearrangement joins TRBV19 to TRBJ2-3; D is unclear. From germline, CDR1 is LNHDA and CDR2 SQIVND (reference sequence). V dropped 3 bases and J dropped 4 bases, with 5 bases sitting between them. This CDR3 contains 12 residues.

V and J are TRBV27 and TRBJ2-7; D perhaps matches TRBD1 (6 bases). The length of the CDR3 is 14 residues. Germline CDR1 and CDR2: MNHEY and SMNVEV (reference sequence). Trimming shortened V by 3 bases and J by 6 bases, and 15 bases separated the two germline ends. CDR3: CASSLGAGEREQYF. The CDR3 region has the DNA TGTGCCAGCAGTTTGGGGGCAGGGGAACGCGAGCAGTACTTC.

The rearrangement uses TRBV20-1 and TRBJ1-2; D remains unclear. Germline loops: CDR1 DFQATT, CDR2 SNEGSKA (reference sequence). There are 14 residues in the CDR3. Trimming stripped 3 bases from V and 4 bases from J, with 15 bases between. DNA for the CDR3: TGCAGTGCTAGTATACGGGAGAATACCTATGGCTACACCTTC. It codes for CSASIRENTYGYTF.

The genes are TRBV6-2 or TRBV6-3 and TRBJ1-5; 7 nucleotides match TRBD1. The CDR3 has 15 amino acids. The trim removed 2 bases at V and 7 bases at J, leaving 8 bases unmatched. Germline loops: CDR1 MNHEY, CDR2 SVGEGT. CDR3 sequence reads: CASSYDRVEGQPQHF. The CDR3 nucleotides read TGTGCCAGCAGTTACGACAGGGTAGAGGGACAGCCCCAGCATTTT.

The rearrangement joins TRBV19 to TRBJ2-3, with 8 bases aligning to TRBD2. The ends lost 2 bases at V and 2 bases at J; junction bases unmatched: 6. Germline V gives CDR1 LNHDA, CDR2 SQIVND (reference sequence). CDR3 size: 16 residues. In DNA form, the CDR3 reads TGTGCCAGTAGTATACAAGCGGGGGACCCCACAGATACGCAGTATTTT. It specifies CASSIQAGDPTDTQYF.

This chain connects TRBV6-5 to TRBJ2-7; D is tentatively TRBD1 or TRBD2 (6 bases each). CDR3 length equals 14 residues. V lost 8 bases to trimming and J lost 3 bases, with 17 bases between them. CDR1 and CDR2 from the germline V gene are MNHEY and SVGAGI. CDR3 sequence reads: CASLGGQGFYEQYF. In DNA form, the CDR3 reads TGTGCCAGCTTAGGGGGGCAGGGGTTCTACGAGCAGTACTTC.

This clone was seen only a few times. Here the CDR3 reads CAISDGIATETQYF. The CDR3, as DNA: TGTGCCATCAGTGACGGTATAGCGACGGAGACCCAGTACTTC. The gene calls are TRBV10-3 and TRBJ2-5, with D tentatively TRBD2 (5 bases). The CDR3 is 14 residues long. Trimming removed 3 bases from V and 5 bases from J, with 13 bases in between. Per germline, CDR1 ENHRY and CDR2 SYGVKD.

The chain has TRBV12-3 or TRBV12-4 and TRBJ1-2; D uncertain. The length of the CDR3 is 13 residues. V lost 3 bases and J 8 bases, leaving 13 bases between the germline ends. The CDR3 reads CASSFRIRWGYTF. For the CDR3, the DNA is TGTGCCAGCAGTTTTAGGATTAGGTGGGGCTACACCTTC.

The genes are TRBV3-1 (or the pseudogene TRBV3-2) and TRBJ2-7, with a weak D call TRBD1 (6 bases). Germline V gives CDR1 LGHDT, CDR2 YNNKEL (reference sequence). Trimming shortened V by 4 bases and J by 2 bases, and 12 bases separated the two germline ends. The CDR3 is 14 residues long. The CDR3 DNA reads as TGTGCCAGCAGCCTACAGGGTGCTCCCTACGAGCAGTACTTC. This translates into CASSLQGAPYEQYF.

The sample holds one count of this clone. The CDR3 bases are TGTGCCAGCAGCTACGGTGGGACAGTCCAAGAGACCCAGTACTTC. This sequence encodes CASSYGGTVQETQYF. This chain uses TRBV5-4 with TRBJ2-5; 7 bases map to TRBD1. After removal of 3 bases from V and 1 base from J, the junction contained 6 bases not matched to a gene. The V gene's germline CDR1 is SGHNT and CDR2 YYREEE (reference sequence). The length of the CDR3 is 15 residues.

V and J are TRBV11-2 and TRBJ1-1, with TRBD1 identical over 8 bases. Germline CDR1 SGHAT, CDR2 FQNNGV. The ends lost 4 bases at V and 5 bases at J; junction bases unmatched: 3. The CDR3 sequence is 13 residues long. The CDR3 here is CASSSQGATEAFF. CDR3 bases: TGTGCCAGCAGCTCTCAGGGGGCTACTGAAGCTTTCTTT. Full variable domain (rest looked up from reference TRBV11-2 and TRBJ1-1): EAGVAQSPRYKIIEKRQSVAFWCNPISGHATLYWYQQILGQGPKLLIQFQNNGVVDDSQLPKDRFSAERLKGVDSTLKIQPAKLEDSAVYLCASSSQGATEAFFGQGTRLTVV.

The J gene is TRBJ2-2, the V gene TRBV13, with 10 bases that match TRBD1. Germline V CDR1 and CDR2: PRHDT, FYEKMQ (reference sequence). V trimming: 4 bases; J trimming: 4 bases; junction bases outside the gene matches: 12. The CDR3 length is 18 residues. The CDR3 region is CASSWPRGTGASTGELFF. The DNA of the CDR3 is TGTGCCAGCAGCTGGCCCCGAGGGACAGGGGCGAGCACCGGGGAGCTGTTTTTT.

J is TRBJ2-2 and V is TRBV5-4, with 7 nucleotides matching TRBD2. Losses at the gene ends were 3 bases for V and 1 base for J; bases not matched to a gene: 9. Per germline, CDR1 SGHNT and CDR2 YYREEE (reference sequence). This CDR3 region has 17 residues. In DNA, the CDR3 is TGTGCCAGCAGCTCTCCTAGCGGAGGACTGAACACCGGGGAGCTGTTTTTT. Translated, it gives CASSSPSGGLNTGELFF.

J is TRBJ1-3 and V is TRBV5-1, with D perhaps matching TRBD1 (5 bases). The CDR3 is made up of 14 amino acids. Germline lookup yields CDR1 SGHRS and CDR2 YFSETQ. V lost 0 bases to trimming and J lost 4 bases, with 8 bases between them. In DNA, the CDR3 is TGCGCCAGCAGCTTGGAAGGGGACGGAAACACCATATATTTT. It is translated as CASSLEGDGNTIYF.

The V gene is TRBV4-3, the J gene TRBJ2-1; a weak D match, TRBD2 (6 bases). This CDR3 region has 16 residues. CDR1 LGHNA and CDR2 YSLEER come from the germline V gene. V lost 0 bases and J 4 bases, leaving 13 bases between the germline ends. This chain's CDR3 is CASSQDWRGTYNEQFF. The CDR3 nucleotides read TGCGCCAGCAGCCAAGATTGGAGGGGAACTTACAATGAGCAGTTCTTC.

This clone was observed a single time. V usage is TRBV7-9 and J usage is TRBJ2-3, with 8 bases fitting TRBD1. Germline V gives CDR1 SEHNR, CDR2 FQNEAQ (reference sequence). Losses at the gene ends were 4 bases for V and 0 bases for J; bases not matched to a gene: 3. The CDR3 spans 15 residues. CDR3 protein: CASSSGQGSTDTQYF. For the CDR3, the DNA is TGTGCCAGCAGCTCCGGACAGGGAAGCACAGATACGCAGTATTTT.

This clone was seen a single time. The genes are TRBV6-5 and TRBJ2-1; D gene uncertain. The length of the CDR3 is 11 residues. Germline V gene sequence: CDR1 MNHEY, CDR2 SVGAGI. V lost 7 bases, J lost 6 bases, and 7 bases lay in between. CDR3 loop: CASISVNEQFF. The CDR3 DNA sequence: TGTGCCAGCATCAGCGTCAATGAGCAGTTCTTC.